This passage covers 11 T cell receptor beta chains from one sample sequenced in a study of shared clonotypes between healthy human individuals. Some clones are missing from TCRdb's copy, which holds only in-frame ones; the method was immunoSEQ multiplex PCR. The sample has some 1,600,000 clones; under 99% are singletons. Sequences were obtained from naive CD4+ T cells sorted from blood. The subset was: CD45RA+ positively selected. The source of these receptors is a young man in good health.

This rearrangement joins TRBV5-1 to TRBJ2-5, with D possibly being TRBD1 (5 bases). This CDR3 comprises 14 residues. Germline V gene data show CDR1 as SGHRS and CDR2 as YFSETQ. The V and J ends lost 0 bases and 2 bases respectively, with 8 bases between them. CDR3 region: CASSLGRQQETQYF. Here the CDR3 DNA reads TGCGCCAGCAGCTTGGGGAGACAGCAAGAGACCCAGTACTTC.

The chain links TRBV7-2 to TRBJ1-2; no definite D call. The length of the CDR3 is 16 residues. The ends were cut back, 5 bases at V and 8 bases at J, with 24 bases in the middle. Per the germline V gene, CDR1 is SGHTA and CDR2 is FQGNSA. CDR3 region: CASSPALLGSALGYTF. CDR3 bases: TGTGCCAGCAGCCCGGCACTGTTAGGAAGTGCCTTGGGCTACACCTTC.

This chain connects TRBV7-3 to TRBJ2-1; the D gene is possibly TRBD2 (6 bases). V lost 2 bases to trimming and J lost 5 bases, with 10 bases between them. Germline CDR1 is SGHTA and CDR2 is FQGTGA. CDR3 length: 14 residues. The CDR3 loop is CASSLARENNEQFF. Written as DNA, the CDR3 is TGTGCCAGCAGCTTAGCCCGGGAGAACAATGAGCAGTTCTTC.

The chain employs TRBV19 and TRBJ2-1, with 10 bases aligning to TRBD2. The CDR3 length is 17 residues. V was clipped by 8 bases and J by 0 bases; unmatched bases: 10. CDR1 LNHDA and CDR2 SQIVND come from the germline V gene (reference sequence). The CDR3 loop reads CASLLAGHRSSYNEQFF. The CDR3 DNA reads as TGTGCCAGTCTACTAGCGGGACACCGCTCCTCCTACAATGAGCAGTTCTTC.

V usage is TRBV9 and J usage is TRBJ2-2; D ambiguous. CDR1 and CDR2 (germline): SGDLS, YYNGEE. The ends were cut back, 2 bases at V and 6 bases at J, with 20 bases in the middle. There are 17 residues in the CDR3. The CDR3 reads CASSVGSVPGRAGELFF. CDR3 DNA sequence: TGTGCCAGCAGCGTCGGATCCGTGCCGGGTCGCGCCGGGGAGCTGTTTTTT.

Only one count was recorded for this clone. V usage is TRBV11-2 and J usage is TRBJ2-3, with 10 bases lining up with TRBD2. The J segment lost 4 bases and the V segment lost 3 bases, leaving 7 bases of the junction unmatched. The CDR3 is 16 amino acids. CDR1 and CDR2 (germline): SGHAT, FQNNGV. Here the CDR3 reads CASSFPLAGVPDTQYF. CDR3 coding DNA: TGTGCCAGCAGCTTCCCTCTAGCGGGAGTACCAGATACGCAGTATTTT.

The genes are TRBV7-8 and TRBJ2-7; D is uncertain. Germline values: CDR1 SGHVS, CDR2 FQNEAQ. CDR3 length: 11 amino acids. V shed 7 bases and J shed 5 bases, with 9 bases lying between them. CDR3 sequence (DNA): TGTGCCAGCACCTTTTCCGACGAGCAGTACTTC. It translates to CASTFSDEQYF. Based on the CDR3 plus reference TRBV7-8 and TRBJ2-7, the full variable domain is GAGVSQSPRYKVAKRGQDVALRCDPISGHVSLFWYQQALGQGPEFLTYFQNEAQLDKSGLPSDRFFAERPEGSVSTLKIQRTQQEDSAVYLCASTFSDEQYFGPGTRLTVT.

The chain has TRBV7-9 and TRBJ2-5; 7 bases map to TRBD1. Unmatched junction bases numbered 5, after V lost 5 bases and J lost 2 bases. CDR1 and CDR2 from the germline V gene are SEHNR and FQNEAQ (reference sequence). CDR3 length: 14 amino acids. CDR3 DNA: TGTGCCAGCAGCCCGGGACAGACACAAGAGACCCAGTACTTC. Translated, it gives CASSPGQTQETQYF.

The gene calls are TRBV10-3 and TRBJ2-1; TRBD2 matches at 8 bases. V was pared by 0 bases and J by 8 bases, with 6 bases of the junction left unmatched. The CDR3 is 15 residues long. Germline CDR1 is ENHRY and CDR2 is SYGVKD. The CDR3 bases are TGTGCCATCAGTGAGTCCAGCGGGAGTGTCGATGAGCAGTTCTTC. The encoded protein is CAISESSGSVDEQFF.

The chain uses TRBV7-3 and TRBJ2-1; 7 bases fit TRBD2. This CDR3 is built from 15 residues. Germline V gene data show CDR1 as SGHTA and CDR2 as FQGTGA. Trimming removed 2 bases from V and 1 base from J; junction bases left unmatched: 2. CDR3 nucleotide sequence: TGTGCCAGCAGCTTAGGCGGGGGTTCCTACAATGAGCAGTTCTTC. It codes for CASSLGGGSYNEQFF.

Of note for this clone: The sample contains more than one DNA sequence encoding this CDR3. Here the CDR3 reads CASSVDSGTDTQYF. In DNA form, the CDR3 reads TGTGCCAGCAGCGTTGACAGTGGCACAGATACGCAGTATTTT. The chain combines TRBV9 with TRBJ2-3, with D tentatively TRBD1 (5 bases). From germline, CDR1 is SGDLS and CDR2 YYNGEE. Trimming pared 2 bases from V and 1 base from J, leaving 8 bases between. The CDR3 contains 14 residues.